The rows below give T cell receptor beta chains drawn from one sample of a study of CD8 T cells in ankylosing spondylitis. TCRdb ran MiXCR on the 5' RACE reads and lists one entry per CDR3 protein. The sample has 250,000 or so distinct CDR3 sequences; 10% are singletons. Sequenced sample: blood, either unsorted or a sorted T cell fraction (not recorded which). These receptors originate from a male donor with ankylosing spondylitis or in good health (not recorded which). CDR3s include the opening cysteine and the closing phenylalanine or tryptophan. Fields, in order: V gene, clone size, CDR3 protein. Where a row states a size, it is once, few, many or the class of an expanded clone; other rows omit it.

TRBV4-2,many,CASSQAGGAPTGELFF
TRBV12-3/TRBV12-4,many,CASSPTGTETSPDTQYF
TRBV6-2/TRBV6-3,.,CASSYSAQVPLYGYTF
TRBV29-1,.,CSVEDGTPTAPNNYGYTF
TRBV3-1,few,CASSQASGSGEQFF
TRBV20-1,many,CSARAGNMNTEAFF
TRBV4-2,many,CASSQGTSDQAEQFF
TRBV4-2,many,CASSQGEKASQETQYF
TRBV11-2,many,CASSSAAGYSSYEQYF
TRBV7-7,many,CAPCTGTGTNTIYF
TRBV3-1,few,CASSQAGTEETQYF
TRBV5-5,many,CASSLPLTGLVGELFF
TRBV6-1,many,CASSVGRAGRTDTQYF
TRBV7-2,many,CASSPLGVNEQFF
TRBV4-2,.,CASSRGLAGVVSEQFF
TRBV4-1,many,CASSQDKDNSGNTIYF
TRBV10-3,.,CAISAGLAGGQREQYF
TRBV18,many,CASSPPSSGGWNEQFF
TRBV4-2,few,CASSQVGSEGGAFF
TRBV20-1,many,CSADGPSGYNEQFF
TRBV6-1,many,CASSPSRWGGSSYEQYF
TRBV6-1,many,CASGRGGREDEKLFF
TRBV4-1,many,CASSHPEFTDTQYF
TRBV11-2,.,CASSQRRTNYGYTF
TRBV27,many,CASSYRAQANYGYTF
TRBV29-1,many,CSVEASGGWNEQFF
TRBV6-1,many,CASSRAGDTEAFF
TRBV5-6,.,CASSPDTNYGYTF
TRBV15,.,CATSGGVGYQPQHF
TRBV11-3,many,CASSSRANYGYTF
TRBV5-1,many,CASSLSEMGEKLFF
TRBV3-1,.,CASSQEGGVAFF
TRBV6-6,many,CASSSTGTDTQYF
TRBV3-1,many,CASSLQGTVYEQFF
TRBV30,few,CAWDRPATNEKLFF